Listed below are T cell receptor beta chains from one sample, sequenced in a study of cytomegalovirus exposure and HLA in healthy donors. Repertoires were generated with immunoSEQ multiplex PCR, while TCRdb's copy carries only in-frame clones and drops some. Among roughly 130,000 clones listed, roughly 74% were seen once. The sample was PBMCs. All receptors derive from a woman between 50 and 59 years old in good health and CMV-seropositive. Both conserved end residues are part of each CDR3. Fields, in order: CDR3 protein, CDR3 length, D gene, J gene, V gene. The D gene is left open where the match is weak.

CDR3aa: CASSEWGTGGGEKLFF
len: 16
d_gene: TRBD1
j_gene: TRBJ1-4
v_gene: TRBV25-1

CDR3aa: CASSLEFGGLSYEQYF
len: 16
d_gene: NA
j_gene: TRBJ2-7
v_gene: TRBV7-2

CDR3aa: CASSPIGAAGELFF
len: 14
d_gene: NA
j_gene: TRBJ2-2
v_gene: TRBV5-1

CDR3aa: CASSAIRTNGNTEAFF
len: 16
d_gene: NA
j_gene: TRBJ1-1
v_gene: TRBV5-1

CDR3aa: CASSYSRGRGQNEQFF
len: 16
d_gene: TRBD1
j_gene: TRBJ2-1
v_gene: TRBV6-5

CDR3aa: CASSLGGATSYEQYF
len: 15
d_gene: NA
j_gene: TRBJ2-7
v_gene: TRBV5-1

CDR3aa: CASSLDTSNQPQHF
len: 14
d_gene: NA
j_gene: TRBJ1-5
v_gene: TRBV11-2

CDR3aa: CASSVTSNYGYTF
len: 13
d_gene: NA
j_gene: TRBJ1-2
v_gene: TRBV6-5

CDR3aa: CASGLGLNEQFF
len: 12
d_gene: NA
j_gene: TRBJ2-1
v_gene: TRBV12-5

CDR3aa: CASSHPRTRGVNYGYTF
len: 17
d_gene: NA
j_gene: TRBJ1-2
v_gene: TRBV4-1

CDR3aa: CASSQDHADNIQYF
len: 14
d_gene: NA
j_gene: TRBJ2-4
v_gene: TRBV4-2

CDR3aa: CASSDRPAGVKDTQYF
len: 16
d_gene: TRBD2
j_gene: TRBJ2-3
v_gene: TRBV6-1

CDR3aa: CASSLVDTGELFF
len: 13
d_gene: NA
j_gene: TRBJ2-2
v_gene: TRBV6-5

CDR3aa: CASTGQTNQPQHF
len: 13
d_gene: NA
j_gene: TRBJ1-5
v_gene: TRBV10-2

CDR3aa: CASSPEDRGSEQYF
len: 14
d_gene: TRBD1
j_gene: TRBJ2-7
v_gene: TRBV9

CDR3aa: CASRPERANYGYTF
len: 14
d_gene: NA
j_gene: TRBJ1-2
v_gene: TRBV5-5

CDR3aa: CASSPQGAAEKLFF
len: 14
d_gene: TRBD1
j_gene: TRBJ1-4
v_gene: TRBV18

CDR3aa: CASSLVSSKETQYF
len: 14
d_gene: NA
j_gene: TRBJ2-5
v_gene: TRBV5-4

CDR3aa: CASTRDRDYGYTF
len: 13
d_gene: TRBD1
j_gene: TRBJ1-2
v_gene: TRBV9

CDR3aa: CASSSGAWQPQHF
len: 13
d_gene: NA
j_gene: TRBJ1-5
v_gene: TRBV19

CDR3aa: CASSQGIPASGELFF
len: 15
d_gene: NA
j_gene: TRBJ2-2
v_gene: TRBV7-9

CDR3aa: CASSGGTAFGYTF
len: 13
d_gene: TRBD1
j_gene: TRBJ1-2
v_gene: TRBV25-1

CDR3aa: CSVAGTKTQETQYF
len: 14
d_gene: TRBD2
j_gene: TRBJ2-5
v_gene: TRBV29-1

CDR3aa: CASSFAETQYF
len: 11
d_gene: NA
j_gene: TRBJ2-5
v_gene: TRBV13

CDR3aa: CASSLNRGFDEQFF
len: 14
d_gene: TRBD1
j_gene: TRBJ2-1
v_gene: TRBV5-4

CDR3aa: CASSAASSGGSREQFF
len: 16
d_gene: TRBD2
j_gene: TRBJ2-1
v_gene: TRBV5-1

CDR3aa: CASSGLAGASYNEQFF
len: 16
d_gene: TRBD2
j_gene: TRBJ2-1
v_gene: TRBV5-1

CDR3aa: CASSPGQGARGTEAFF
len: 16
d_gene: TRBD1
j_gene: TRBJ1-1
v_gene: TRBV5-6

CDR3aa: CAISDEAGGLDTQYF
len: 15
d_gene: TRBD2
j_gene: TRBJ2-3
v_gene: TRBV10-3

CDR3aa: CASSEGLGSQPQHF
len: 14
d_gene: NA
j_gene: TRBJ1-5
v_gene: TRBV2

CDR3aa: CASSPEASGEKLFF
len: 14
d_gene: NA
j_gene: TRBJ1-4
v_gene: TRBV18

CDR3aa: CASSLRGTGPHGYTF
len: 15
d_gene: TRBD1
j_gene: TRBJ1-2
v_gene: TRBV7-2

CDR3aa: CASSYNVRRTTEAFF
len: 15
d_gene: NA
j_gene: TRBJ1-1
v_gene: TRBV6-5

CDR3aa: CASSPGLAWETQYF
len: 14
d_gene: TRBD2
j_gene: TRBJ2-5
v_gene: TRBV6-5

CDR3aa: CASSVDSGANQPQHF
len: 15
d_gene: NA
j_gene: TRBJ1-5
v_gene: TRBV9

CDR3aa: CASSPWTGGAGYTF
len: 14
d_gene: TRBD1
j_gene: TRBJ1-2
v_gene: TRBV11-3

CDR3aa: CATRQAENSPLHF
len: 13
d_gene: NA
j_gene: TRBJ1-6
v_gene: TRBV10-3

CDR3aa: CAISEVPVIPNSYEQYF
len: 17
d_gene: NA
j_gene: TRBJ2-7
v_gene: TRBV10-3

CDR3aa: CASSWTEEGYTF
len: 12
d_gene: NA
j_gene: TRBJ1-2
v_gene: TRBV5-5

CDR3aa: CASTHDRSSYNEQFF
len: 15
d_gene: NA
j_gene: TRBJ2-1
v_gene: TRBV19

CDR3aa: CASSLPPLAGVETQYF
len: 16
d_gene: TRBD2
j_gene: TRBJ2-5
v_gene: TRBV7-8

CDR3aa: CASSISGGEKLFF
len: 13
d_gene: NA
j_gene: TRBJ1-4
v_gene: TRBV19

CDR3aa: CASRTGGGSNQPQHF
len: 15
d_gene: TRBD1
j_gene: TRBJ1-5
v_gene: TRBV19

CDR3aa: CASSFLVRDRGRSGANVLTF
len: 20
d_gene: TRBD1
j_gene: TRBJ2-6
v_gene: TRBV13

CDR3aa: CASSEVRAAGNTIYF
len: 15
d_gene: NA
j_gene: TRBJ1-3
v_gene: TRBV2

CDR3aa: CASSLAQTSGGPPQYF
len: 16
d_gene: TRBD2
j_gene: TRBJ2-5
v_gene: TRBV7-8

CDR3aa: CASSPQRGASDEQFF
len: 15
d_gene: TRBD2
j_gene: TRBJ2-1
v_gene: TRBV4-2

CDR3aa: CASSSRDRDGYTF
len: 13
d_gene: TRBD1
j_gene: TRBJ1-2
v_gene: TRBV5-4

CDR3aa: CASSREATNEKLFF
len: 14
d_gene: NA
j_gene: TRBJ1-4
v_gene: TRBV27

CDR3aa: CASRPGQNNYGYTF
len: 14
d_gene: NA
j_gene: TRBJ1-2
v_gene: TRBV19

CDR3aa: CASSPEGRGREQYF
len: 14
d_gene: TRBD1
j_gene: TRBJ2-7
v_gene: TRBV7-2

CDR3aa: CASSFIAGGGTEAFF
len: 15
d_gene: TRBD1
j_gene: TRBJ1-1
v_gene: TRBV5-1

CDR3aa: CASTGAYEQYF
len: 11
d_gene: NA
j_gene: TRBJ2-7
v_gene: TRBV7-8

CDR3aa: CASWARDRGNQPQHF
len: 15
d_gene: TRBD1
j_gene: TRBJ1-5
v_gene: TRBV2